The T cell receptor (beta chain) described here comes from a study of T cells in Graves' hyperthyroidism and ophthalmopathy (dated by TCRdb to between 2018 and 2021). Concerning the study at large: To identify distinguishing TCR V-J signatures, a discovery cohort of about 100 patients was used, comprising roughly 45 with Graves' ophthalmopathy and about 59 with stable Graves' hyperthyroidism. An independent validation cohort of fewer than 20 hyperthyroidism patients and 17 patients who later progressed to ophthalmopathy tested prospective prediction of ophthalmopathy. The 100 discovery patients were divided at random into training and test sets in a 7:3 ratio. In addition, the study compared T-cell repertoires in thyroid tissue and in blood from about 6 Graves' hyperthyroidism patients. After blood sampling, hyperthyroidism patients were treated with methimazole at a starting dose of 30 mg daily, and ophthalmopathy patients were treated with high-dose intravenous methylprednisolone. TCR Vbeta CDR3 sequencing of approximately 140 peripheral blood samples (43 ophthalmopathy, about 80 hyperthyroidism and roughly 17 progressor patients) is reported in the paper.

The investigation overall reported the following: In validation, the model predicted progression to ophthalmopathy a median of roughly 6.1 months before onset, with roughly 71% sensitivity and 72.22% specificity. No statistical method was used to fix the sample size in advance, and group allocation was not hidden from the investigators. In cross-validation, a model built on a 13 V-J signature told ophthalmopathy apart from stable hyperthyroidism with under 90% sensitivity and around 81% specificity, and in testing the same model reached 80%/75%. Most expanded thyroid clonotypes (frequency above 0.001) were also found in blood, which suggests that blood repertoires may mirror thyroid immune responses.

Any patient with an uncontrolled infection, another autoimmune disease, pregnancy or lactation was excluded. Diagnoses were based on clinical symptoms, serum thyroxine and TRAb, thyroid ultrasound and orbital computed tomography. Trizol reagent was used to extract total RNA, and RNA quality was then checked on an Agilent 2100 Bioanalyzer. The TCR beta CDR3 regions were amplified from RNA transcripts. The TCR CDR3 was subjected to a first round of RT-PCR using the HTBI primer set and the Qiagen OneStep RT-PCR kit. A second multiplex PCR round built the libraries, followed by size selection and purification. The libraries were sequenced on an Illumina HiSeq2000 using paired-end 100 bp reads. The paper's data handling went like this. Raw data were processed with SOAPnuke, discarding reads with adapters, uncalled bases, mean Phred below 15, or no exact constant-primer or identifier match. High-quality paired reads were merged with COPE v1.2.5, and unique nucleotide sequences were defined as clonotypes. MiTCR v1.1 was used to align clonotypes to the IMGT TRBV, TRBD and TRBJ reference segments. The analysis included only V-J combinations with a frequency above 0.0001, which together covered around 99% of the repertoires. The TCS score was defined as F50 (clonal expansion) divided by E x V (chaos), with BLOSUM62-based TCRdist calculated between CDR3 peptides within each V-J. Welch's t-statistics and random forest reduced several hundred V-J features to 13, which were used in a naive Bayes classifier (R e1071). The Morisita-Horn index was used to measure how similar the thyroid and blood repertoires were. The public reads were run again by TCRdb, first through fastp at Q25 and then through MiXCR, and only productive beta chains were kept. A single entry per CDR3 protein holds the most common genes and DNA from its merged rows. TCRdb, not the authors, supplied the V and J calls. The sample has about 570,000 distinct CDR3 sequences on record, about 43% of them singletons. The top ten hold roughly 19% of the sample.

Taken from the germline V gene, the CDR1 and CDR2 loops are SGHNT and YENEEA. V sheds 4 bases and J sheds 11 bases, leaving 12 bases between their ends. From cysteine to phenylalanine, the CDR3 is 12 amino acids long. Solely the CDR3 DNA is kept, with 36 bases framed from the first base. This clonotype has a count of ten or more. Its antigen specificity is not known. Qualities for individual bases were not recorded, and no much larger clone is one base off. This chain joins TRBV11-3 to TRBJ1-3; the D gene is perhaps TRBD1, on 5 matching bases. This clonotype originated in an adult woman with Graves' disease, either hyperthyroidism or ophthalmopathy (not recorded which). Sequencing was done on a sample of peripheral blood or thyroid tissue (not recorded which). The nucleotides read TGTGCCAGCAGCTCCCGGGACTTCGCCATATATTTT. Protein translation: CASSSRDFAIYF. The entire variable domain, with the stretches around the CDR3 drawn from the reference TRBV11-3 and TRBJ1-3 proteins, is EAGVVQSPRYKIIEKKQPVAFWCNPISGHNTLYWYLQNLGQGPELLIRYENEEAVDDSQLPKDRFSAERLKGVDSTLKIQPAELGDSAVYLCASSSRDFAIYFGEGSWLTVV.